This passage covers 32 T cell receptor beta chains from one sample sequenced in a study of control samples from healthy donors and cancer patients. Clones were read by immunoSEQ multiplex PCR, and TCRdb kept only the in-frame ones, dropping some. The top ten hold approximately 0.7% of the sample, which has approximately 150,000 clones, approximately 90% seen once. The source material was blood. These receptors were taken from a woman in her twenties or thirties in good health.

This clone was detected only once. The chain is built from TRBV29-1 and TRBJ1-1, with 12 bases fitting TRBD1. This CDR3 is 14 amino acids long. The V gene's germline CDR1 is SQVTM and CDR2 ANQGSEA. Trimming cost V 3 bases and J 3 bases; bases outside gene matches: 2. CDR3 DNA sequence: TGCAGCGTTGAGGGGGACAGGGGGCACACTGAAGCTTTCTTT. Amino acid sequence: CSVEGDRGHTEAFF.

This chain joins TRBV19 and TRBJ1-2; D ambiguous. The length of the CDR3 is 15 residues. The germline V gene encodes CDR1 LNHDA and CDR2 SQIVND (reference sequence). The V end was cut by 0 bases, the J end by 5 bases, with 13 bases between. The CDR3 spells CASSIEGGVEYGYTF. The CDR3 DNA follows: TGTGCCAGTAGTATAGAAGGAGGAGTTGAATATGGCTACACCTTC. The variable domain in full, with the rest retrieved from reference TRBV19 and TRBJ1-2, is DGGITQSPKYLFRKEGQNVTLSCEQNLNHDAMYWYRQDPGQGLRLIYYSQIVNDFQKGDIAEGYSVSREKKESFPLTVTSAQKNPTAFYLCASSIEGGVEYGYTFGSGTRLTVV.

V gene TRBV19 combines with J gene TRBJ2-1; D not certain. CDR3 length: 11 residues. The V and J ends lost 3 bases and 8 bases respectively, with 5 bases between them. Germline V gives CDR1 LNHDA, CDR2 SQIVND (reference sequence). CDR3 amino acids: CASSILHEQFF. In DNA, the CDR3 is TGTGCCAGTAGTATCTTGCATGAGCAGTTCTTC.

The chain employs TRBV19 and TRBJ2-7; 9 bases align to TRBD2. Germline CDR1 reads LNHDA; CDR2 reads SQIVND (reference sequence). Trimming at V came to 3 bases and at J to 6 bases, leaving 12 bases not matched to a gene. The CDR3 sequence is 16 residues long. The CDR3 coding sequence is TGTGCCAGTAGTATGAGACTAGCGGATTTCCCCGGCGAGCAGTACTTC. Amino acid sequence: CASSMRLADFPGEQYF.

This chain uses TRBV19 with TRBJ2-7; D remains unclear. Deletions cut 1 base from V and 2 bases from J, with 6 bases between. CDR1 is LNHDA, CDR2 SQIVND, per germline (reference sequence). The CDR3 has 13 amino acids. CDR3 sequence: CASSIGTTYEQYF. As DNA, the CDR3 is TGTGCCAGTAGTATAGGTACTACCTACGAGCAGTACTTC.

The chain joins TRBV4-1 to TRBJ2-7, with 8 bases fitting TRBD2. Unmatched junction bases numbered 14, after V lost 6 bases and J lost 4 bases. Germline V gene sequence: CDR1 MGHRA, CDR2 YSYEKL. This CDR3 contains 16 residues. CDR3 protein: CASSPPGGEDRYEQYF. The CDR3 nucleotides are TGCGCCAGCAGTCCCCCCGGGGGGGAGGATAGGTACGAGCAGTACTTC.

This clone was seen only once. The V gene is TRBV4-2, the J gene TRBJ2-7; 12 bases line up with TRBD2. The V and J ends lost 0 bases and 2 bases, in that order; junction bases with no gene match: 2. Per the germline V gene, CDR1 is LGHNA and CDR2 is YNFKEQ. The CDR3 length is 16 residues. The CDR3 region is CASSQDGLAGPYEQYF. Written as DNA, the CDR3 is TGTGCCAGCAGCCAAGACGGACTAGCGGGGCCCTACGAGCAGTACTTC.

The rearrangement links TRBV6-4 to TRBJ2-7, with 8 bases aligning to TRBD2. The junction had 4 bases not matched to a gene; V was cut back by 2 bases and J by 4 bases. This CDR3 comprises 14 residues. Germline V CDR1 and CDR2: MRHNA, SNTAGT. The CDR3 region has the DNA TGTGCCAGCAGTGACCCTAGCGGGCCATACGAGCAGTACTTC. It is translated as CASSDPSGPYEQYF.

The CDR3 loop is CASSLGGGAEAFF. In DNA, the CDR3 is TGTGCCAGCAGCTTAGGTGGGGGCGCCGAAGCTTTCTTT. This chain uses TRBV7-9 with TRBJ1-1, with a weak D call TRBD1 (6 bases). Trimming removed 1 base at V and 8 bases at J, with 11 bases between. CDR3 length: 13 amino acids. Looked up from germline, CDR1 is SEHNR and CDR2 is FQNEAQ (reference sequence).

The J gene is TRBJ2-1, the V gene TRBV25-1; no firm D call. The V and J ends lost 8 bases and 1 base respectively, with 6 bases between them. This CDR3 spans 12 amino acids. The V gene's germline CDR1 is MGHDK and CDR2 SYGVNS. The CDR3 region is CASGLSYNEQFF. CDR3 nucleotide sequence: TGTGCCAGCGGCCTATCCTACAATGAGCAGTTCTTC. Full variable domain (missing parts from reference TRBV25-1 and TRBJ2-1): EADIYQTPRYLVIGTGKKITLECSQTMGHDKMYWYQQDPGMELHLIHYSYGVNSTEKGDLSSESTVSRIRTEHFPLTLESARPSHTSQYLCASGLSYNEQFFGPGTRLTVL.

The V and J genes are TRBV19 and TRBJ1-5; no clear D. This CDR3 comprises 15 residues. Germline V gives CDR1 LNHDA, CDR2 SQIVND (reference sequence). Trimming shortened V by 0 bases and J by 4 bases, and 10 bases separated the two germline ends. The CDR3 coding sequence is TGTGCCAGTAGTATAGAAGGGAATGAGAATCAGCCCCAGCATTTT. Its protein product is CASSIEGNENQPQHF.

The chain has TRBV7-9 and TRBJ2-7; TRBD1 agrees at 8 bases. The CDR3 extends over 16 amino acids. V lost 3 bases, J lost 3 bases, and 10 bases stayed unmatched. Germline V CDR1 and CDR2: SEHNR, FQNEAQ (reference sequence). In DNA form, the CDR3 reads TGTGCCAGCAGCTTCGGCCTACTCGGACAGGGCTACGAGCAGTACTTC. Amino acid sequence: CASSFGLLGQGYEQYF.

V is TRBV29-1 and J is TRBJ2-3; TRBD2 matches at 12 bases. The germline V gene has CDR1 SQVTM and CDR2 ANQGSEA. Trimming took 4 bases from V and 0 from J; bases not matched to a gene: 8. The CDR3 has 17 amino acids. In DNA form, the CDR3 reads TGCAGCGTTGGACTAGCGGGAGTGTCTTGGAGCACAGATACGCAGTATTTT. Residues: CSVGLAGVSWSTDTQYF.

The chain links TRBV10-3 to TRBJ1-1, with D uncertain. CDR1 and CDR2 (germline): ENHRY, SYGVKD. The ends were cut back, 0 bases at V and 1 base at J, with 9 bases in the middle. The length of the CDR3 is 15 residues. The CDR3 DNA follows: TGTGCCATCAGTGAGTCGCAACGGTCGAACACTGAAGCTTTCTTT. This encodes CAISESQRSNTEAFF.

This clone was seen once. The J gene is TRBJ1-1, the V gene TRBV3-1 (or the pseudogene TRBV3-2), with 8 bases aligning to TRBD1. Germline values: CDR1 LGHDT, CDR2 YNNKEL (reference sequence). The CDR3 has 12 amino acids. After removal of 4 bases from V and 11 bases from J, the junction contained 6 bases not matched to a gene. CDR3 region: CASSLQGAGAFF. For the CDR3, the DNA is TGTGCCAGCAGCCTCCAGGGGGCAGGGGCTTTCTTT.

This sequence joins TRBV5-1 and TRBJ2-7; 9 bases fit TRBD1. V lost 3 bases, J lost 7 bases, and 5 bases stayed unmatched. Germline V lookup: CDR1 SGHRS, CDR2 YFSETQ. The CDR3 covers 13 residues. The CDR3 bases are TGCGCCAGCAGCTCCGGGACAGGGAATGAGCAGTACTTC. Amino acid sequence: CASSSGTGNEQYF.

This chain joins TRBV7-9 and TRBJ1-5; a possible D gene is TRBD1 (5 bases). Germline loops: CDR1 SEHNR, CDR2 FQNEAQ (reference sequence). The CDR3 length is 12 residues. Trimming shortened V by 7 bases and J by 7 bases, and 11 bases separated the two germline ends. As DNA, the CDR3 is TGTGCCAGCAACCCGTGGGGGCAGCCCCAGCATTTT. Protein product: CASNPWGQPQHF.

V is TRBV6-1 and J is TRBJ2-5, with D unresolved. Trimming cost V 9 bases and J 2 bases, with 13 bases left between them. The germline CDR1 and CDR2 sequences are MNHNS and SASEGT. The CDR3 is 13 residues long. Here the CDR3 DNA reads TGTGCCAGTAGAGAGACGAAACAAGAGACCCAGTACTTC. This codes for CASRETKQETQYF.

The chain joins TRBV6-5 to TRBJ2-7, with TRBD1 matching 8 bases. Germline V gene sequence: CDR1 MNHEY, CDR2 SVGAGI. The CDR3 consists of 15 residues. Trimming cost V 6 bases and J 1 base; bases outside gene matches: 8. The DNA of the CDR3 is TGTGCCAGCAGACGTAACCGGGACAGGTCCTACGAGCAGTACTTC. Translating it yields CASRRNRDRSYEQYF.

The rearrangement joins TRBV5-6 to TRBJ2-7; the D is unclear. Trimming removed 0 bases from V and 7 bases from J, with 8 bases in between. The CDR3 loop spans 12 amino acids. Germline values: CDR1 SGHDT, CDR2 YYEEEE. The CDR3 protein is CASSLGGSEQYF. DNA for the CDR3: TGTGCCAGCAGCTTGGGTGGTTCGGAGCAGTACTTC.

A single count supports this clone. The V and J genes are TRBV2 and TRBJ2-3; D call uncertain. The CDR3 extends over 12 amino acids. The V end lost 8 bases, the J end lost 6 bases, and 12 bases lay between the germline ends. Germline CDR1 reads SNHLY; CDR2 reads FYNNEI. The CDR3, as DNA: TGTGCCAGCGGGGTTTTAACGGATACGCAGTATTTT. As protein: CASGVLTDTQYF.

The chain uses TRBV19 and TRBJ2-1; 8 bases are shared with TRBD1. From germline, CDR1 is LNHDA and CDR2 SQIVND (reference sequence). The CDR3 totals 15 residues. V lost 1 base and J lost 3; bases outside the gene matches: 2. The CDR3 DNA reads TGTGCCAGTAGTATAGTGGGGACAGGCTACAATGAGCAGTTCTTC. Amino acid sequence: CASSIVGTGYNEQFF.

The chain joins TRBV10-3 to TRBJ2-1; tentative D call: TRBD1 (7 bases). CDR1 and CDR2 from the germline V gene are ENHRY and SYGVKD. CDR3 size: 17 residues. V dropped 2 bases and J dropped 3 bases, with 17 bases sitting between them. For the CDR3, the DNA is TGTGCCATCAGTGAGGGCCCCGACAGGGAGGTCTACAATGAGCAGTTCTTC. Protein product: CAISEGPDREVYNEQFF.

This chain joins TRBV10-2 and TRBJ2-5, with 13 bases that match TRBD2. The CDR3 has 16 amino acids. J gave up 2 bases and V 6 bases, and 6 bases lay outside the gene matches. Germline-derived CDR1 and CDR2 are WSHSY and SAAADI. The CDR3 spells CASSPGLAGPQETQYF. CDR3 sequence (DNA): TGCGCCAGCAGCCCGGGACTAGCGGGACCGCAAGAGACCCAGTACTTC.

The chain has TRBV11-2 and TRBJ2-7, with D unresolved. From germline, CDR1 is SGHAT and CDR2 FQNNGV. V gave up 2 bases and J gave up 6 bases, with 2 bases separating them. There are 10 residues in the CDR3. The CDR3 bases are TGTGCCAGCAGCTTATTCGAGCAGTACTTC. It is translated as CASSLFEQYF.

Turning to this clone: The junction and the germline gene differ at one end; a read error may be behind it. The rearrangement uses TRBV6-5 and TRBJ2-1; D possibly uses TRBD1 or TRBD2 (5 bases each). CDR1 MNHEY and CDR2 SVGAGI come from the germline V gene. CDR3 length: 16 residues. The CDR3 loop reads CASRYSGDPSYNEQFF. The DNA for the CDR3 is TGTGCCAGCAGGTACTCCGGGGACCCTTCCTACAATGAGCAGTTCTTC.

This chain joins TRBV4-3 and TRBJ2-1; TRBD2 aligns across 9 bases. The CDR3 extends over 18 amino acids. J was trimmed by 1 base and V by 0 bases; bases with no gene match: 7. Germline-derived CDR1 and CDR2 are LGHNA and YSLEER. CDR3 amino acids: CASSQDMASGTSYNEQFF. The CDR3 bases are TGCGCCAGCAGCCAAGATATGGCTAGCGGGACTTCCTACAATGAGCAGTTCTTC.

The rearrangement uses TRBV11-2 and TRBJ2-1; 8 nucleotides match TRBD2. J was trimmed by 4 bases and V by 11 bases; bases with no gene match: 13. The CDR3 extends over 15 amino acids. Germline CDR1 reads SGHAT; CDR2 reads FQNNGV. The CDR3 bases are TGTGCCGGGTCTAACGCGGCTAGCGGGTACAATGAGCAGTTCTTC. Translation gives CAGSNAASGYNEQFF.

The chain combines TRBV28 with TRBJ2-7, with no clear D. The CDR3 consists of 13 residues. Germline lookup yields CDR1 MDHEN and CDR2 SYDVKM. Trimming pared 6 bases from V and 6 bases from J, leaving 15 bases between. The CDR3 nucleotides are TGTGCCAGCAGGGGCAGCCCGATCCTCGAGCAGTACTTC. It is translated as CASRGSPILEQYF.

The V call is TRBV5-4, the J call TRBJ1-2; 7 bases align to TRBD1. CDR1 is SGHNT, CDR2 YYREEE, per germline (reference sequence). The CDR3 has 13 amino acids. Unmatched junction bases numbered 8, after V lost 4 bases and J lost 8 bases. For the CDR3, the DNA is TGTGCCAGCAGCGCGAGACAGGGTGGAGGCTACACCTTC. Translating it yields CASSARQGGGYTF.

This chain connects TRBV9 to TRBJ2-1, with TRBD2 matching over 9 bases. V lost 0 bases, J lost 2 bases, and 6 bases stayed unmatched. There are 17 residues in the CDR3. Germline V gene data show CDR1 as SGDLS and CDR2 as YYNGEE. CDR3 sequence (DNA): TGTGCCAGCAGCGTAGAAGATAGCGGGAGCCCCTACAATGAGCAGTTCTTC. As protein: CASSVEDSGSPYNEQFF.

The V call is TRBV19, the J call TRBJ1-1; D ambiguous. CDR3 length equals 13 residues. Germline CDR1 and CDR2: LNHDA and SQIVND (reference sequence). V was pared by 3 bases and J by 3 bases, with 8 bases between. The CDR3 DNA is TGTGCCAGTAGTATTGGCATGGACACTGAAGCTTTCTTT. It translates to CASSIGMDTEAFF.